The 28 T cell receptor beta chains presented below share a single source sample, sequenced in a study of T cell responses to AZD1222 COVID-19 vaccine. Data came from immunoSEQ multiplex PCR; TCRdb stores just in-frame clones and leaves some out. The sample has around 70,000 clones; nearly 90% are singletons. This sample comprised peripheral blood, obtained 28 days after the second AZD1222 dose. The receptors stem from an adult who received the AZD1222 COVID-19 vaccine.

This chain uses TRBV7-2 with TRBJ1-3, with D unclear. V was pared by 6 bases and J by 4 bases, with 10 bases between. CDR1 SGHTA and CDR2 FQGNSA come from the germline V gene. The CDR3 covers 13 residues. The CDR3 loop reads CASSIALGNTIYF. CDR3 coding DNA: TGTGCCAGCAGTATCGCGCTCGGAAACACCATATATTTT.

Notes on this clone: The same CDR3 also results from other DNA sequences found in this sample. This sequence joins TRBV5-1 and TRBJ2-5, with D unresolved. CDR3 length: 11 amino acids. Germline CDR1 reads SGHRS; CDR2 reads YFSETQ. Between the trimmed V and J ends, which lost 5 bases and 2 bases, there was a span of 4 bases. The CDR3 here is CASSTQETQYF. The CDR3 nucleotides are TGCGCCAGCAGTACTCAAGAGACCCAGTACTTC.

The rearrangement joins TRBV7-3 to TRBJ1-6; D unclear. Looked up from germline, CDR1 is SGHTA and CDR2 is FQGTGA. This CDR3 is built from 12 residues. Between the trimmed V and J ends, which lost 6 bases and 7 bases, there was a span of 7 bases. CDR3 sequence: CASRTENSPLHF. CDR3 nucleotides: TGTGCCAGCAGGACGGAGAATTCACCCCTCCACTTT.

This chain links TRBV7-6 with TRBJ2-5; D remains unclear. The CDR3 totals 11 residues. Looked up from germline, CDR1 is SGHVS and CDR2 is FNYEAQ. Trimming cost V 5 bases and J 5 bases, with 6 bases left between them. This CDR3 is CASSPSETQYF. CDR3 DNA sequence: TGTGCCAGCAGCCCCTCGGAGACCCAGTACTTC.

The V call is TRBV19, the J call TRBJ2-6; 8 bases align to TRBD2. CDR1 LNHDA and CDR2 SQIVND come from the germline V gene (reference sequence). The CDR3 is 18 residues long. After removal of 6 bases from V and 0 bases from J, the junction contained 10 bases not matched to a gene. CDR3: CASSSLAGAFSGANVLTF. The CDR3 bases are TGTGCCAGTAGCTCTCTAGCGGGTGCTTTCTCTGGGGCCAACGTCCTGACTTTC.

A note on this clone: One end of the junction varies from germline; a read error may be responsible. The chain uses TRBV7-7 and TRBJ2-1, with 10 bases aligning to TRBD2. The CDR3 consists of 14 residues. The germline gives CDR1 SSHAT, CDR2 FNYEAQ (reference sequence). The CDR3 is CASSPSGSLNEQFF. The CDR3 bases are TGTGCTAGCAGCCCTAGCGGGAGTCTCAATGAGCAGTTCTTC.

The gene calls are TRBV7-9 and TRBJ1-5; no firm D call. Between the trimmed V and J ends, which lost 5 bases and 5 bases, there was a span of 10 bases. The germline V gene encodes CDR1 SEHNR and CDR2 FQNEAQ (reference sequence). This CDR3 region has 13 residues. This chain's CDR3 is CASSTDGDQPQHF. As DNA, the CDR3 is TGTGCCAGCAGCACCGACGGGGATCAGCCCCAGCATTTT.

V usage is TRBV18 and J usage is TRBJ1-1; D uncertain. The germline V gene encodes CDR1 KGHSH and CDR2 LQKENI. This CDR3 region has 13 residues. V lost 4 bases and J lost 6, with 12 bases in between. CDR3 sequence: CASSQSDGAEAFF. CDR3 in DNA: TGTGCCAGCTCACAGAGTGACGGGGCTGAAGCTTTCTTT.

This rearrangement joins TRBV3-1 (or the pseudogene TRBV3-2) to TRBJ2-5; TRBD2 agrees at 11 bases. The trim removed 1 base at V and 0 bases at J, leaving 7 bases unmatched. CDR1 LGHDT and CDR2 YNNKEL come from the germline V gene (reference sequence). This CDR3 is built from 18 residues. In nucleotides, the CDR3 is TGTGCCAGCAGCCAAGTGCTAGCGGGAGGTTTGTACCAAGAGACCCAGTACTTC. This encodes CASSQVLAGGLYQETQYF.

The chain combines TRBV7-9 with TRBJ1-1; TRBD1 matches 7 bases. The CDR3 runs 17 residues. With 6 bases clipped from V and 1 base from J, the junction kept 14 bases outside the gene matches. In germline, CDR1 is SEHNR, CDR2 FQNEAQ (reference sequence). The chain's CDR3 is CASSPRSPQGGNTEAFF. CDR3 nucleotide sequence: TGTGCCAGCAGTCCCCGGTCCCCTCAGGGGGGGAACACTGAAGCTTTCTTT.

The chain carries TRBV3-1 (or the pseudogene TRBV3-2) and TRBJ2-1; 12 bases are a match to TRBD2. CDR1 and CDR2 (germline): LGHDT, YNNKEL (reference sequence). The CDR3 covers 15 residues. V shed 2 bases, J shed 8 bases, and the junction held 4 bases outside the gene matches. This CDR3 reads CASSQRTSGNYEQFF. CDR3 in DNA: TGTGCCAGCAGCCAAAGGACTAGCGGGAACTATGAGCAGTTCTTC.

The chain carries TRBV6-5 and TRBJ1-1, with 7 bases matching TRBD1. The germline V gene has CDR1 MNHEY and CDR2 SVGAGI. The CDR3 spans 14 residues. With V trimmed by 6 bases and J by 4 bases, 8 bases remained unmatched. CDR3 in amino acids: CASRAFRGLTEAFF. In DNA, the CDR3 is TGTGCCAGCAGAGCATTTAGGGGGCTCACTGAAGCTTTCTTT.

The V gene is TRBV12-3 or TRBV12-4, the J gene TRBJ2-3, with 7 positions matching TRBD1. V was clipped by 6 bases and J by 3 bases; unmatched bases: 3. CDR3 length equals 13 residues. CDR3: CASRQGNTDTQYF. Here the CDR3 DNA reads TGTGCCAGCAGACAGGGGAATACAGATACGCAGTATTTT.

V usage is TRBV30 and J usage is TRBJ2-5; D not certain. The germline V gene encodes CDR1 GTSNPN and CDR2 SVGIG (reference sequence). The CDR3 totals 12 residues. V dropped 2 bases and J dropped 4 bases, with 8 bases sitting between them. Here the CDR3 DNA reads TGTGCCTGGAGTAGAATGGGAGAGACCCAGTACTTC. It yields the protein CAWSRMGETQYF.

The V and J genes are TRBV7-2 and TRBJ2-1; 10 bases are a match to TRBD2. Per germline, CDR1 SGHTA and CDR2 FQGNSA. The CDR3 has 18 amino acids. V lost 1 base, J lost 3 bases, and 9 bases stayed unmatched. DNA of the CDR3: TGTGCCAGCAGCTTAGTAGGGGCTAGCGGGAGTTTCTACAATGAGCAGTTCTTC. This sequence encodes CASSLVGASGSFYNEQFF.

CDR3 coding DNA: TGTGCCAGCAGGGGCCTCAATCAGCCCCAGCATTTT. This sequence encodes CASRGLNQPQHF. The V gene is TRBV2, the J gene TRBJ1-5; no firm D call. The V gene's germline CDR1 is SNHLY and CDR2 FYNNEI. This CDR3 is 12 amino acids long. The V end lost 6 bases, the J end lost 3 bases, and 6 bases lay between the germline ends.

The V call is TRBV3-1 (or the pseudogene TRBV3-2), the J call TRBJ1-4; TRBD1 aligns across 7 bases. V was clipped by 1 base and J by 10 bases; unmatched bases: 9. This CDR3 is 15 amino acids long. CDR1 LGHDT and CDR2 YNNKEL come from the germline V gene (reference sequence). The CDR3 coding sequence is TGTGCCAGCAGCCAAGTCGGCAGGGGGGGACGAAAACTGTTTTTT. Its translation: CASSQVGRGGRKLFF.

In DNA form, the CDR3 reads TGTGCCAGCAGCTTAGAGACCGGCCCTTATAGCAATCAGCCCCAGCATTTT. This sequence encodes CASSLETGPYSNQPQHF. The chain joins TRBV7-8 to TRBJ1-5, with D hard to call. In germline, CDR1 is SGHVS, CDR2 FQNEAQ. Trimming removed 1 base from V and 0 bases from J, with 13 bases in between. This CDR3 comprises 17 residues.

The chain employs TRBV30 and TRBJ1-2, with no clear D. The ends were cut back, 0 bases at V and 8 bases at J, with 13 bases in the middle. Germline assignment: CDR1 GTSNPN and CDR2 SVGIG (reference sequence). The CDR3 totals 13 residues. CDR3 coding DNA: TGTGCCTGGAGTGTGGCCGCAGATGGGGGCTACACCTTC. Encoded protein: CAWSVAADGGYTF.

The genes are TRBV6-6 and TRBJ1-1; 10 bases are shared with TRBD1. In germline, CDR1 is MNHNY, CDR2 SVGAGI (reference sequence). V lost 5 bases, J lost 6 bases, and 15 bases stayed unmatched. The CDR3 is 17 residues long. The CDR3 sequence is CASSPAGTGVRKAEAFF. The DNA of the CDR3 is TGTGCCAGCAGTCCCGCCGGGACAGGGGTGCGAAAGGCTGAAGCTTTCTTT.

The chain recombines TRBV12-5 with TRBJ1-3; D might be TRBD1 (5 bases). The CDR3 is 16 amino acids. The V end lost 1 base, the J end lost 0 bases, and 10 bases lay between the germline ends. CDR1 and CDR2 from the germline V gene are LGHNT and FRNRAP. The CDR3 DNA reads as TGTGCTAGTGGTTTGGGACAGACGGTCTCTGGAAACACCATATATTTT. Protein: CASGLGQTVSGNTIYF.

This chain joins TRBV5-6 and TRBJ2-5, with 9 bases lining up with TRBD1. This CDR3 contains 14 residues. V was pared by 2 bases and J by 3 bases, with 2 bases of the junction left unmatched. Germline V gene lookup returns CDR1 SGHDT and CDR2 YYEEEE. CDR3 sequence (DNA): TGTGCCAGCAGCTTACAGGGGGCCGAAGAGACCCAGTACTTC. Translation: CASSLQGAEETQYF.

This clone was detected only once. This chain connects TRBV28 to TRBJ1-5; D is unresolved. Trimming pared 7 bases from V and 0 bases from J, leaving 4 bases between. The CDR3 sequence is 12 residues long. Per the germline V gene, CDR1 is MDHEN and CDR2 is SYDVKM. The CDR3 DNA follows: TGTGCCAGCACAAATAGCAATCAGCCCCAGCATTTT. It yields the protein CASTNSNQPQHF. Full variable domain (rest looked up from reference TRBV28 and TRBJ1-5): DVKVTQSSRYLVKRTGEKVFLECVQDMDHENMFWYRQDPGLGLRLIYFSYDVKMKEKGDIPEGYSVSREKKERFSLILESASTNQTSMYLCASTNSNQPQHFGDGTRLSIL.

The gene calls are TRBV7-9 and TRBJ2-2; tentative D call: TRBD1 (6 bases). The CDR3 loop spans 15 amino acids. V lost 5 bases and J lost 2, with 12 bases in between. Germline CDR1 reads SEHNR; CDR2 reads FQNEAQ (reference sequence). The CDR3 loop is CASSPGTLNTGELFF. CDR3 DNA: TGTGCCAGCAGCCCAGGGACACTCAACACCGGGGAGCTGTTTTTT.

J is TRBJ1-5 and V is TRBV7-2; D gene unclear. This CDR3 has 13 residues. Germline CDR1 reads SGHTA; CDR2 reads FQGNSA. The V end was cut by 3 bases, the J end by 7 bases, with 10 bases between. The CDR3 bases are TGTGCCAGCAGCTTCTCGGCTCCGCAGCCCCAGCATTTT. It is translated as CASSFSAPQPQHF.

CDR3 DNA sequence: TGTGCCAGCAGTTATTTAGCCTCCGGTGAGCAGTTCTTC. Its protein product is CASSYLASGEQFF. This chain connects TRBV6-5 to TRBJ2-1; D not certain. V shed 3 bases and J shed 9 bases, with 12 bases lying between them. This CDR3 is 13 amino acids long. Germline values: CDR1 MNHEY, CDR2 SVGAGI.

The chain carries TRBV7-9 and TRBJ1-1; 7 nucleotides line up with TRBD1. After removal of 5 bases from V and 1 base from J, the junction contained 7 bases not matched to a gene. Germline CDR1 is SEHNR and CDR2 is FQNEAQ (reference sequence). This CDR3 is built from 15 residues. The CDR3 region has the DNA TGTGCCAGCAGCCGTATGGGACAGCCGAACACTGAAGCTTTCTTT. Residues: CASSRMGQPNTEAFF.

Here the CDR3 reads CASSFSQDSNQPQHF. The CDR3 DNA sequence: TGTGCCAGCAGTTTTTCCCAGGATAGCAATCAGCCCCAGCATTTT. The chain is built from TRBV27 and TRBJ1-5; D remains ambiguous. Germline V gene lookup returns CDR1 MNHEY and CDR2 SMNVEV (reference sequence). CDR3 length equals 15 residues. The V end was cut by 3 bases, the J end by 0 bases, with 9 bases between.